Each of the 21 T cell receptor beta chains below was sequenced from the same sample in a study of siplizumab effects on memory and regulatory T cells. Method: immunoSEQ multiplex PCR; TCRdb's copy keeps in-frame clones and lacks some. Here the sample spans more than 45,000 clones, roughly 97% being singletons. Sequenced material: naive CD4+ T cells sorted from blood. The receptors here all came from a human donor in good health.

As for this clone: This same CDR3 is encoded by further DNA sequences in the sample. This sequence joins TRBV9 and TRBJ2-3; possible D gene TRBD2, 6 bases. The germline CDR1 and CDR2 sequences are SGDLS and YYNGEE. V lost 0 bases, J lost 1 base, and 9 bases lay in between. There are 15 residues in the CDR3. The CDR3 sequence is CASSVVSGGTDTQYF. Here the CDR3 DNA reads TGTGCCAGCAGCGTAGTTAGCGGCGGCACAGATACGCAGTATTTT.

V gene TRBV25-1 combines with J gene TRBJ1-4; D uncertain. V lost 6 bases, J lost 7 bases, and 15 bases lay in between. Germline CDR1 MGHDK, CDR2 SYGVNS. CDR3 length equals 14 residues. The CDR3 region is CASSWNGLGEKLFF. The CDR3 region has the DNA TGTGCCAGCAGCTGGAATGGGCTGGGTGAAAAACTGTTTTTT. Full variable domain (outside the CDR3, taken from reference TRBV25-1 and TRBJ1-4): EADIYQTPRYLVIGTGKKITLECSQTMGHDKMYWYQQDPGMELHLIHYSYGVNSTEKGDLSSESTVSRIRTEHFPLTLESARPSHTSQYLCASSWNGLGEKLFFGSGTQLSVL.

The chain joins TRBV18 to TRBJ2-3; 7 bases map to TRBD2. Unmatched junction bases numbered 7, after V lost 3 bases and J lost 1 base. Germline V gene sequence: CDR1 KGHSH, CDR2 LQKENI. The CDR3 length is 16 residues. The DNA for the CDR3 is TGTGCCAGCTCACCCACTCGGGGGGTACGCACAGATACGCAGTATTTT. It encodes CASSPTRGVRTDTQYF.

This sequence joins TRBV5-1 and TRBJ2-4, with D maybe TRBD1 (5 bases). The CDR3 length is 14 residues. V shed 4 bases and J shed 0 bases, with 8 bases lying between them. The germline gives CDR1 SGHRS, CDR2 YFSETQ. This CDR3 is CASSTREAKNIQYF. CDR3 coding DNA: TGCGCCAGCAGCACCAGGGAAGCCAAAAACATTCAGTACTTC.

CDR3 sequence: CASSQEITSGSTDTQYF. CDR3 bases: TGCGCCAGCAGCCAAGAAATTACTAGCGGAAGCACAGATACGCAGTATTTT. This chain links TRBV4-1 with TRBJ2-3; the match to TRBD2 covers 8 bases. V shed 0 bases, J shed 0 bases, and the junction held 5 bases outside the gene matches. From germline, CDR1 is MGHRA and CDR2 YSYEKL. The CDR3 consists of 17 residues.

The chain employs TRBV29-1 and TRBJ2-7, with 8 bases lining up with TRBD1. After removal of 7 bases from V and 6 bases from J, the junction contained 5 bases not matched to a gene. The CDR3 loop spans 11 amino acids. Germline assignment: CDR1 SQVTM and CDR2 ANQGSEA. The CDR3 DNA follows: TGCAGCGGAACGACAGGGGTCGAGCAGTACTTC. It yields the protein CSGTTGVEQYF.

This CDR3 reads CASSSGDTGELFF. In DNA form, the CDR3 reads TGTGCCAGCAGCTCAGGGGACACCGGGGAGCTGTTTTTT. The gene calls are TRBV7-8 and TRBJ2-2, with D tentatively TRBD1 (6 bases). Germline V gene lookup returns CDR1 SGHVS and CDR2 FQNEAQ. The V and J ends lost 4 bases and 3 bases respectively, with 6 bases between them. The CDR3 spans 13 residues.

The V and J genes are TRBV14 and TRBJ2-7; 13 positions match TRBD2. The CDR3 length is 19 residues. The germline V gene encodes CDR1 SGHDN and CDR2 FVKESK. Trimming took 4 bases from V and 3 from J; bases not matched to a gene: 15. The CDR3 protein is CASSPVGQGTSGTLYEQYF. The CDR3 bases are TGTGCCAGCAGCCCCGTGGGACAGGGGACTAGCGGGACCCTCTACGAGCAGTACTTC.

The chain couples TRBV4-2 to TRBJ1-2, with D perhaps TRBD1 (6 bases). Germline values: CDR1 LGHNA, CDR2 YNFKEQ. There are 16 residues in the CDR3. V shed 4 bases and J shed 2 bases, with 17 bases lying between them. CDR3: CASSPIVGGGNYGYTF. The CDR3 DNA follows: TGTGCCAGCAGCCCGATCGTCGGGGGCGGGAACTATGGCTACACCTTC.

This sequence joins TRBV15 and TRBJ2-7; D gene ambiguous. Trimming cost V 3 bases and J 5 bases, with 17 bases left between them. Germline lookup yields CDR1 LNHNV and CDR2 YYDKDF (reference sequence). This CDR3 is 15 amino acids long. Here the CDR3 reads CATSSPGRANHEQYF. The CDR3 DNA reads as TGTGCCACCAGCAGCCCTGGTAGGGCAAATCACGAGCAGTACTTC. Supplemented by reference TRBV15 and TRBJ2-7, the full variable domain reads DAMVIQNPRYQVTQFGKPVTLSCSQTLNHNVMYWYQQKSSQAPKLLFHYYDKDFNNEADTPDNFQSRRPNTSFCFLDIRSPGLGDTAMYLCATSSPGRANHEQYFGPGTRLTVT.

CDR3 residues: CASSVGLGGVTTEAFF. The CDR3 nucleotides read TGTGCCAGCAGCGTAGGGTTGGGCGGCGTGACCACTGAAGCTTTCTTT. The chain combines TRBV9 with TRBJ1-1; D unresolved. CDR1 is SGDLS, CDR2 YYNGEE, per germline. The CDR3 sequence is 16 residues long. V was pared by 0 bases and J by 4 bases, with 16 bases between. Combining the CDR3 with reference TRBV9 and TRBJ1-1 gives the whole variable domain DSGVTQTPKHLITATGQRVTLRCSPRSGDLSVYWYQQSLDQGLQFLIQYYNGEERAKGNILERFSAQQFPDLHSELNLSSLELGDSALYFCASSVGLGGVTTEAFFGQGTRLTVV.

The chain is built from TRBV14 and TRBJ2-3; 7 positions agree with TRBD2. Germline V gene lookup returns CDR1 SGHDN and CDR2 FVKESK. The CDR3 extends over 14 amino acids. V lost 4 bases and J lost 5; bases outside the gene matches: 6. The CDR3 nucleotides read TGTGCCAGCAGCCGTGGACTAGTTTTAGATACGCAGTATTTT. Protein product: CASSRGLVLDTQYF.

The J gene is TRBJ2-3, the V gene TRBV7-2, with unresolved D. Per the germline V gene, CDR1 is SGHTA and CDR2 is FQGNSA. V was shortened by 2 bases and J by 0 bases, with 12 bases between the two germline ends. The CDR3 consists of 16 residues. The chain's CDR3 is CASSLLRGTSTDTQYF. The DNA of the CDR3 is TGTGCCAGCAGCTTATTACGCGGAACTAGCACAGATACGCAGTATTTT. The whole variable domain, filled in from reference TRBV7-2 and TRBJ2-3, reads GAGVSQSPSNKVTEKGKDVELRCDPISGHTALYWYRQSLGQGLEFLIYFQGNSAPDKSGLPSDRFSAERTGGSVSTLTIQRTQQEDSAVYLCASSLLRGTSTDTQYFGPGTRLTVL.

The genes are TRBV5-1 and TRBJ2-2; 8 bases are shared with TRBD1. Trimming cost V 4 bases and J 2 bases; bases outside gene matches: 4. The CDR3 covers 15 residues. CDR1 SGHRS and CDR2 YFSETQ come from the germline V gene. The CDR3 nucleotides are TGCGCCAGCAGCCCGGACAGGGTAAACACCGGGGAGCTGTTTTTT. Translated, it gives CASSPDRVNTGELFF.

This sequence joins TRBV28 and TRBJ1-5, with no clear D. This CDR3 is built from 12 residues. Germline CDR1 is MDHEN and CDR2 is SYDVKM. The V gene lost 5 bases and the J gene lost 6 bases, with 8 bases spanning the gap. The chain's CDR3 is CASSEGLQPQHF. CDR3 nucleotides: TGTGCCAGCAGTGAAGGACTTCAGCCCCAGCATTTT.

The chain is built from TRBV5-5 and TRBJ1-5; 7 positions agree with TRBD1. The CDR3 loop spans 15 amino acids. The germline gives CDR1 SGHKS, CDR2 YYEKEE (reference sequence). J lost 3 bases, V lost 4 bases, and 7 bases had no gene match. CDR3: CASSLRGQNNQPQHF. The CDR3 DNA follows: TGTGCCAGCAGCCTTAGGGGACAGAACAATCAGCCCCAGCATTTT. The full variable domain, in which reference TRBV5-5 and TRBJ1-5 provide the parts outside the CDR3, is DAGVTQSPTHLIKTRGQQVTLRCSPISGHKSVSWYQQVLGQGPQFIFQYYEKEERGRGNFPDRFSARQFPNYSSELNVNALLLGDSALYLCASSLRGQNNQPQHFGDGTRLSIL.

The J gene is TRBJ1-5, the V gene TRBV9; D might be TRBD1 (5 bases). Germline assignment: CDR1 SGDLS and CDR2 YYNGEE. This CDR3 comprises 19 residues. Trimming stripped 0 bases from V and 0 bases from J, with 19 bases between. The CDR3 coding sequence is TGTGCCAGCAGCGTAGCGGGACCTCGTCGGACCCATAGCAATCAGCCCCAGCATTTT. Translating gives CASSVAGPRRTHSNQPQHF.

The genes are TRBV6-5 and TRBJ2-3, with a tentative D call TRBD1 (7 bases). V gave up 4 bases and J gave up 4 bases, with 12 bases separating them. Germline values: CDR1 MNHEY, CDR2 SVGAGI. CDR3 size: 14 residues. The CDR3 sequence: CASSFRRGADTQYF. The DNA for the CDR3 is TGTGCCAGCAGTTTCCGCAGGGGGGCAGATACGCAGTATTTT.

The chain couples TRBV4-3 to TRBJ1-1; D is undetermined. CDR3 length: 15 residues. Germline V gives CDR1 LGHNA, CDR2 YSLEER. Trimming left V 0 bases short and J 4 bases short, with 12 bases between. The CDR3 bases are TGCGCCAGCAGCCAAGATAGGGAGGCTGGCACTGAAGCTTTCTTT. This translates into CASSQDREAGTEAFF.

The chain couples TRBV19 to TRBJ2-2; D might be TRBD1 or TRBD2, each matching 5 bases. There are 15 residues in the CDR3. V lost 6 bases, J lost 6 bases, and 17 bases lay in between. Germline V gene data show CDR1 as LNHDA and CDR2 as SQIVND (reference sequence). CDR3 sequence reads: CASSPGQVEAGELFF. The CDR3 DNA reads TGTGCCAGTAGCCCGGGGCAGGTCGAAGCCGGGGAGCTGTTTTTT. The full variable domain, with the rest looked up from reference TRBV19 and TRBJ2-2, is DGGITQSPKYLFRKEGQNVTLSCEQNLNHDAMYWYRQDPGQGLRLIYYSQIVNDFQKGDIAEGYSVSREKKESFPLTVTSAQKNPTAFYLCASSPGQVEAGELFFGEGSRLTVL.

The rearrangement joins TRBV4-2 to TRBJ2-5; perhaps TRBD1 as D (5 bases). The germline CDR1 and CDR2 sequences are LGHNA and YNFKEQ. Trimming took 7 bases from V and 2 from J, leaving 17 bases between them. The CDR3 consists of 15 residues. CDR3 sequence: CASTPSRGEQETQYF. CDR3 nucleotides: TGTGCCAGCACCCCATCAAGGGGCGAACAAGAGACCCAGTACTTC.